Shown below are 32 T cell receptor beta chains from a single sample sequenced in a study of early T cells in non-severe SARS-CoV-2 infection. MiXCR, applied by TCRdb to the 5' RACE reads, yields one record per CDR3 protein. The data contain around 98,000 distinct CDR3 sequences, approximately 9.9% of them seen just once; the ten biggest clones take up 4% to 5.5%. What was sequenced was whole blood. The receptors were sampled from an adult who was a healthcare worker with PCR-confirmed SARS-CoV-2 infection or an uninfected control (not recorded which).

This clonotype was seen ten or more times. The chain has TRBV28 and TRBJ2-3; D remains ambiguous. There are 13 residues in the CDR3. The V end was cut by 1 base, the J end by 4 bases, with 6 bases between. Germline-derived CDR1 and CDR2 are MDHEN and SYDVKM. CDR3 sequence (DNA): TGTGCCAGCAGTTTATATCCCCCAGATACGCAGTATTTT. Translated, it gives CASSLYPPDTQYF. Full variable domain (rest looked up from reference TRBV28 and TRBJ2-3): DVKVTQSSRYLVKRTGEKVFLECVQDMDHENMFWYRQDPGLGLRLIYFSYDVKMKEKGDIPEGYSVSREKKERFSLILESASTNQTSMYLCASSLYPPDTQYFGPGTRLTVL.

V is TRBV28 and J is TRBJ2-1; TRBD1 might be the D (5 bases). The germline V and J ends were trimmed by 2 bases and 9 bases, with 11 bases remaining between them. CDR3 size: 13 residues. The germline V gene encodes CDR1 MDHEN and CDR2 SYDVKM. Written as DNA, the CDR3 is TGTGCCAGCAGTTTAAGCTCAGGGATTGAGCAGTTCTTC. Translated: CASSLSSGIEQFF.

The table lists this clonotype with a few counts. The J gene is TRBJ2-5, the V gene TRBV29-1; D perhaps matches TRBD2 (5 bases). Trimming took 6 bases from V and 4 from J, leaving 12 bases between them. The CDR3 extends over 12 amino acids. Germline V gene data show CDR1 as SQVTM and CDR2 as ANQGSEA. The DNA of the CDR3 is TGCAGCGTCCGGACCCGGGGAGAGACCCAGTACTTC. Translated, it gives CSVRTRGETQYF. Filled out from reference TRBV29-1 and TRBJ2-5, the complete variable domain reads SAVISQKPSRDICQRGTSLTIQCQVDSQVTMMFWYRQQPGQSLTLIATANQGSEATYESGFVIDKFPISRPNLTFSTLTVSNMSPEDSSIYLCSVRTRGETQYFGPGTRLLVL.

This clonotype has ten or more counts. The chain combines TRBV3-1 with TRBJ1-1, with unresolved D. The CDR3 runs to 12 residues. Trimming took off 1 base at V and 1 base at J, with 1 base between the two ends. Germline V gene lookup returns CDR1 LGHDT and CDR2 YNNKEL (reference sequence). The CDR3 DNA reads as TGTGCCAGCAGCCAAGGGAACACTGAAGCTTTCTTT. Its protein product is CASSQGNTEAFF.

The V and J genes are TRBV7-2 and TRBJ2-7, with TRBD1 matching 7 bases. Losses at the gene ends were 0 bases for V and 0 bases for J; bases not matched to a gene: 5. Looked up from germline, CDR1 is SGHTA and CDR2 is FQGNSA. The CDR3 covers 16 residues. The DNA for the CDR3 is TGTGCCAGCAGCTTAGCCGCCGGGACAGCCTCCTACGAGCAGTACTTC. Its protein product is CASSLAAGTASYEQYF.

This clonotype was detected a few times. This chain connects TRBV12-3 or TRBV12-4 to TRBJ2-1; 8 bases map to TRBD1. The CDR3 runs 15 residues. With V trimmed by 5 bases and J by 5 bases, 8 bases remained unmatched. CDR3 coding DNA: TGTGCCAGCAGTCCGACAGGGGACGGCAACAATGAGCAGTTCTTC. Its protein product is CASSPTGDGNNEQFF.

This clonotype was observed a handful of times. This sequence joins TRBV9 and TRBJ2-7; perhaps TRBD1 as D (6 bases). Germline CDR1 SGDLS, CDR2 YYNGEE. This CDR3 has 14 amino acids. Between the trimmed V and J ends, which lost 3 bases and 0 bases, there was a span of 10 bases. The CDR3 DNA reads as TGTGCCAGCAGCGCGGACAGTCACTCCTACGAGCAGTACTTC. Protein: CASSADSHSYEQYF.

This clonotype was observed a few times. The chain employs TRBV28 and TRBJ2-3, with TRBD1 matching over 8 bases. Germline V CDR1 and CDR2: MDHEN, SYDVKM. The CDR3 spans 16 residues. V trimming: 3 bases; J trimming: 5 bases; junction bases outside the gene matches: 10. The CDR3 here is CASSLRQGAFGDTQYF. Written as DNA, the CDR3 is TGTGCCAGCAGTTTGCGGCAGGGGGCTTTTGGAGATACGCAGTATTTT.

This clonotype was seen ten or more times. The chain has TRBV4-2 and TRBJ2-1; TRBD1 is a possible D gene (5 bases). This CDR3 is built from 15 residues. The V gene's germline CDR1 is LGHNA and CDR2 YNFKEQ. Deletions cut 1 base from V and 4 bases from J, with 11 bases between. The CDR3 region is CASSQGIQEYNEQFF. In nucleotides, the CDR3 is TGTGCCAGCAGCCAAGGAATACAGGAATACAATGAGCAGTTCTTC.

This sequence joins TRBV28 and TRBJ2-3; D is possibly TRBD2 (6 bases). CDR1 is MDHEN and CDR2 is SYDVKM in the germline V gene. This CDR3 comprises 15 residues. Trimming pared 5 bases from V and 2 bases from J, leaving 14 bases between. For the CDR3, the DNA is TGTGCCAGCAGTGGGGGAGGATTCGACACAGATACGCAGTATTTT. Its translation is CASSGGGFDTDTQYF. The whole variable domain, filled in from reference TRBV28 and TRBJ2-3, reads DVKVTQSSRYLVKRTGEKVFLECVQDMDHENMFWYRQDPGLGLRLIYFSYDVKMKEKGDIPEGYSVSREKKERFSLILESASTNQTSMYLCASSGGGFDTDTQYFGPGTRLTVL.

The rearrangement joins TRBV5-1 to TRBJ2-1; D uncertain. The CDR3 runs to 13 residues. Trimming pared 3 bases from V and 6 bases from J, leaving 10 bases between. Looked up from germline, CDR1 is SGHRS and CDR2 is YFSETQ. The CDR3 region is CASSSDPSNEQFF. The CDR3 DNA reads TGCGCCAGCAGCTCAGACCCTAGCAATGAGCAGTTCTTC.

This clonotype has only a few counts. This sequence joins TRBV20-1 and TRBJ2-1; TRBD2 agrees at 14 bases. Trimming cost V 6 bases and J 1 base; bases outside gene matches: 11. Germline CDR1 DFQATT, CDR2 SNEGSKA (reference sequence). The CDR3 totals 18 residues. CDR3 residues: CSAPGLAGGVGSYNEQFF. CDR3 in DNA: TGCAGTGCCCCCGGACTAGCGGGAGGAGTTGGGTCCTACAATGAGCAGTTCTTC.

This clonotype has ten or more counts. V gene TRBV7-3 combines with J gene TRBJ2-2; D remains ambiguous. The germline gives CDR1 SGHTA, CDR2 FQGTGA. This CDR3 spans 14 amino acids. The germline V and J ends were trimmed by 7 bases and 2 bases, with 11 bases remaining between them. The DNA of the CDR3 is TGTGCCAGCAATTCACCCGGCAACACCGGGGAGCTGTTTTTT. As protein: CASNSPGNTGELFF. Full variable domain (missing parts from reference TRBV7-3 and TRBJ2-2): GAGVSQTPSNKVTEKGKYVELRCDPISGHTALYWYRQSLGQGPEFLIYFQGTGAADDSGLPNDRFFAVRPEGSVSTLKIQRTERGDSAVYLCASNSPGNTGELFFGEGSRLTVL.

Only a few counts were recorded for this clonotype. J is TRBJ1-2 and V is TRBV11-1; D ambiguous. V lost 1 base and J 4 bases, leaving 19 bases between the germline ends. Germline V lookup: CDR1 SGHAT, CDR2 FQDESV (reference sequence). This CDR3 contains 17 residues. In nucleotides, the CDR3 is TGTGCCAGCAGCTTAGGCCATAACACCTTTGGTGTCTATGGCTACACCTTC. Translated, it gives CASSLGHNTFGVYGYTF.

This clonotype was seen ten or more times. This chain connects TRBV7-3 to TRBJ2-1; TRBD2 aligns across 7 bases. V lost 2 bases to trimming and J lost 0 bases; unmatched junction nucleotides: 7. The CDR3 is 17 residues long. Germline-derived CDR1 and CDR2 are SGHTA and FQGTGA. In nucleotides, the CDR3 is TGTGCCAGCAGCTTAGCCCCCGGGAGGAGCTCCTACAATGAGCAGTTCTTC. Its protein product is CASSLAPGRSSYNEQFF.

In its sample, this clonotype was seen a few times. V gene TRBV7-3 combines with J gene TRBJ1-1; D is unresolved. Germline V gene lookup returns CDR1 SGHTA and CDR2 FQGTGA. With 5 bases removed from V and 4 bases from J, the gap between germline ends came to 11 bases. The CDR3 runs to 13 residues. CDR3 nucleotides: TGTGCCAGCAGCACTCGGTCGGGCACTGAAGCTTTCTTT. Translation: CASSTRSGTEAFF.

This clonotype was detected ten times or more. The rearrangement uses TRBV21-1 and TRBJ2-2; the table names TRBD1, a call not compared with the DNA. TRBV21-1 is a listed pseudogene. The CDR3 sequence is 16 residues long. The CDR3 is CASSKVVTGWTGELFF. The CDR3 coding sequence is TGTGCCAGCAGCAAAGTGGTAACAGGCTGGACCGGGGAGCTGTTTTTT.

This clonotype was detected many times. The V gene is TRBV12-3 or TRBV12-4, the J gene TRBJ2-3; 8 bases are a match to TRBD2. This CDR3 comprises 15 residues. V lost 6 bases to trimming and J lost 2 bases; unmatched junction nucleotides: 7. CDR3: CASSSGGAVTDTQYF. The CDR3 DNA is TGTGCCAGCAGCTCGGGAGGGGCAGTCACAGATACGCAGTATTTT.

This clonotype was counted ten times or more. The chain combines TRBV3-1 with TRBJ2-4, with D unresolved. The CDR3 length is 16 residues. Germline CDR1 is LGHDT and CDR2 is YNNKEL (reference sequence). Trimming stripped 4 bases from V and 0 bases from J, with 13 bases between. The CDR3 sequence: CASSLRRSLAKNIQYF. The CDR3 DNA reads as TGTGCCAGCAGCCTTCGACGGTCGCTAGCCAAAAACATTCAGTACTTC. Combining the CDR3 with reference TRBV3-1 and TRBJ2-4 gives the whole variable domain DTAVSQTPKYLVTQMGNDKSIKCEQNLGHDTMYWYKQDSKKFLKIMFSYNNKELIINETVPNRFSPKSPDKAHLNLHINSLELGDSAVYFCASSLRRSLAKNIQYFGAGTRLSVL.

This clonotype showed up just a few times. The chain links TRBV20-1 to TRBJ2-2, with D perhaps being TRBD1 or TRBD2 (6 bases each). From germline, CDR1 is DFQATT and CDR2 SNEGSKA (reference sequence). The CDR3 is 14 residues long. Trimming took off 3 bases at V and 4 bases at J, with 12 bases between the two ends. The CDR3 DNA is TGCAGTGCTAGTAGGGGGGCCGTCACCGGGGAGCTGTTTTTT. Translating it yields CSASRGAVTGELFF.

This clonotype occurred a few times. The chain carries TRBV12-3 or TRBV12-4 and TRBJ2-1; 9 nucleotides align to TRBD2. The CDR3 sequence is 12 residues long. With 6 bases clipped from V and 16 bases from J, the junction kept 10 bases outside the gene matches. The CDR3 nucleotides are TGTGCCAGCAGCGGTATAGCGGGAGAGCCCTTCTTC. Its translation is CASSGIAGEPFF.

V gene TRBV15 combines with J gene TRBJ2-7; 11 positions agree with TRBD2. Looked up from germline, CDR1 is LNHNV and CDR2 is YYDKDF (reference sequence). The CDR3 is made up of 13 amino acids. The ends lost 6 bases at V and 4 bases at J; junction bases unmatched: 2. The CDR3: CATRRLAGYEQYF. In DNA, the CDR3 is TGTGCCACCAGGAGACTAGCGGGGTACGAGCAGTACTTC.

This clonotype showed up just a few times. V gene TRBV2 combines with J gene TRBJ1-3; D is undetermined. The CDR3 has 15 residues. Trimming removed 4 bases at V and 4 bases at J, with 14 bases between. Germline V CDR1 and CDR2: SNHLY, FYNNEI. The CDR3 here is CASSARLSLGNTIYF. The CDR3 DNA follows: TGTGCCAGCAGTGCCCGGTTAAGCCTCGGAAACACCATATATTTT.

This clonotype was counted a few times. This chain connects TRBV28 to TRBJ2-1, with D tentatively TRBD1 (6 bases). V shed 1 base and J shed 8 bases, with 18 bases lying between them. Germline CDR1 reads MDHEN; CDR2 reads SYDVKM. CDR3 length: 16 residues. In DNA, the CDR3 is TGTGCCAGCAGTTTATACGAACTGGGGGCGCGCGATGAGCAGTTCTTC. Protein sequence: CASSLYELGARDEQFF.

The chain carries TRBV29-1 and TRBJ1-2, with no clear D. V was trimmed by 1 base and J by 6 bases, leaving 9 bases between them. Per the germline V gene, CDR1 is SQVTM and CDR2 is ANQGSEA. The CDR3 spans 12 residues. The CDR3 DNA reads as TGCAGCGTTGAAGCACAGTCGCATGGCTACACCTTC. Translating it yields CSVEAQSHGYTF. The entire variable domain, with the rest obtained from reference TRBV29-1 and TRBJ1-2, is as follows: SAVISQKPSRDICQRGTSLTIQCQVDSQVTMMFWYRQQPGQSLTLIATANQGSEATYESGFVIDKFPISRPNLTFSTLTVSNMSPEDSSIYLCSVEAQSHGYTFGSGTRLTVV.

The chain recombines TRBV9 with TRBJ1-1, with TRBD1 identical over 7 bases. Per germline, CDR1 SGDLS and CDR2 YYNGEE. Losses at the gene ends were 7 bases for V and 4 bases for J; bases not matched to a gene: 13. CDR3 length: 15 residues. CDR3 protein: CASFVEGRGSTEAFF. The CDR3 DNA follows: TGTGCCAGCTTCGTAGAAGGCAGGGGGAGCACTGAAGCTTTCTTT.

This chain uses TRBV29-1 with TRBJ2-5; 7 nucleotides agree with TRBD1. This CDR3 spans 16 amino acids. With V trimmed by 1 base and J by 0 bases, 8 bases remained unmatched. Germline assignment: CDR1 SQVTM and CDR2 ANQGSEA. The CDR3 sequence is CSVEGLTGSYQETQYF. For the CDR3, the DNA is TGCAGCGTTGAAGGCCTGACAGGGTCGTACCAAGAGACCCAGTACTTC.

This clonotype was detected ten times or more. The chain joins TRBV20-1 to TRBJ2-7; D gene unclear. Per the germline V gene, CDR1 is DFQATT and CDR2 is SNEGSKA (reference sequence). The CDR3 has 12 residues. V lost 5 bases and J lost 3, with 11 bases in between. CDR3 loop: CSAPSDGYEQYF. CDR3 nucleotide sequence: TGCAGTGCTCCCTCCGACGGCTACGAGCAGTACTTC.

The chain is built from TRBV7-3 and TRBJ2-2; 10 positions agree with TRBD2. The trim removed 5 bases at V and 7 bases at J, leaving 7 bases unmatched. This CDR3 has 15 amino acids. Germline-derived CDR1 and CDR2 are SGHTA and FQGTGA. The CDR3 loop is CASSQGTSAGGELFF. The CDR3 bases are TGTGCCAGCAGCCAGGGGACTAGCGCCGGCGGGGAGCTGTTTTTT.

The CDR3 protein is CATSRFQATNEKLFF. The CDR3 nucleotides are TGTGCCACCAGCAGATTCCAGGCAACTAATGAAAAACTGTTTTTT. V is TRBV15 and J is TRBJ1-4; D call uncertain. Germline values: CDR1 LNHNV, CDR2 YYDKDF (reference sequence). V lost 2 bases and J lost 0, with 7 bases in between. The CDR3 length is 15 residues.

This clonotype has just a few counts. The rearrangement joins TRBV2 to TRBJ1-5; D unresolved. V dropped 5 bases and J dropped 2 bases, with 13 bases sitting between them. The germline V gene encodes CDR1 SNHLY and CDR2 FYNNEI. CDR3 length equals 15 residues. As DNA, the CDR3 is TGTGCCAGCAGTTTTGGAGTTGGGGGCAATCAGCCCCAGCATTTT. Translation: CASSFGVGGNQPQHF.

CDR3 sequence: CASSWTSDTQYF. Here the CDR3 DNA reads TGTGCCAGCAGCTGGACGTCAGATACGCAGTATTTT. The chain employs TRBV2 and TRBJ2-3, with D uncertain. Trimming removed 6 bases from V and 4 bases from J, with 8 bases in between. CDR1 SNHLY and CDR2 FYNNEI come from the germline V gene. The CDR3 covers 12 residues. Using reference TRBV2 and TRBJ2-3 for the parts outside the CDR3, the full variable domain is EPEVTQTPSHQVTQMGQEVILRCVPISNHLYFYWYRQILGQKVEFLVSFYNNEISEKSEIFDDQFSVERPDGSNFTLKIRSTKLEDSAMYFCASSWTSDTQYFGPGTRLTVL.